This T cell receptor (beta chain) was captured in a study of blood T cell repertoires in COVID-19. Looking at the study overall: PBMCs, B-cell-depleted T cells, or T cells were the source of the cDNA or gDNA that made up the material.

Original processing notes: Reference gene primers were amplified, and this amplification served to estimate nucleated cell counts. TCRdb's table, derived via immunoSEQ multiplex PCR, lists solely in-frame clones and lacks some. V and J calls and clone size are those listed in that table; D and trimming were worked out from the DNA. The sample lists roughly 92,000 clones, over 80% occurring once. The clonotype was recovered from a woman older than 75 with active or convalescent COVID-19. The specimen was peripheral blood.

The CDR3 DNA reads as TGCGCCAGCAGCCAAACCCAAGGACAGATTTACGAGCAGTACTTC. It translates to CASSQTQGQIYEQYF. This sequence joins TRBV4-1 and TRBJ2-7; tentative D call: TRBD1 (6 bases). CDR1 is MGHRA, CDR2 YSYEKL, per germline. The V end was cut by 2 bases, the J end by 4 bases, with 15 bases between. The CDR3 runs 15 residues.